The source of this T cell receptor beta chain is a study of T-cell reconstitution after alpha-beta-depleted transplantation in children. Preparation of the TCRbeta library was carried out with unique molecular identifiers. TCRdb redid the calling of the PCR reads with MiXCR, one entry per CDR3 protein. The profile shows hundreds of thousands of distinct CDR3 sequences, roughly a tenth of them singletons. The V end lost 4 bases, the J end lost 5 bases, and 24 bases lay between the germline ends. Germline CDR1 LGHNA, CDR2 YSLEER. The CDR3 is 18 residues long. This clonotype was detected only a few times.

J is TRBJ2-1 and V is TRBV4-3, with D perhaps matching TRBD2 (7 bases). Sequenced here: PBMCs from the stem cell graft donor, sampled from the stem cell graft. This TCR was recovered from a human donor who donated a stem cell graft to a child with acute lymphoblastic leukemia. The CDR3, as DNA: TGCGCCAGCAGCCCCCGAAGGTGGGGGGGCCTTCTCGACAATGAGCAGTTCTTC. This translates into CASSPRRWGGLLDNEQFF.